Described below is a single TCR beta chain sequence and its context. Its antigen is unidentified. This specimen belongs to a study of CD8 T cells in ankylosing spondylitis. This CDR3 has 12 amino acids. Between the trimmed V and J ends, which lost 10 bases and 2 bases, there was a span of 11 bases. TCR beta libraries were made by quantitative 5'-RACE with molecular barcodes. TCRdb independently ran MiXCR on the 5' RACE reads; one entry per CDR3 protein. Of 250,000 or so distinct CDR3 sequences listed, roughly a tenth were seen once; the top ten hold 2.6%. Study-level points and caveats: As for the disease-linked clones, they showed a CD8+ phenotype and occurred at relatively low frequencies in peripheral blood. From matched ankylosing spondylitis synovial fluid, disease-linked clones were reportedly recovered at significantly enriched levels. Previously reported in reactive arthritis synovial fluid and blood were some of the motif variants.

This chain links TRBV5-3 with TRBJ2-3; D unresolved. TRBV5-3 belongs to the ORF category, with a function that is uncertain. The receptor was isolated from a male donor with ankylosing spondylitis or in good health (not recorded which). Sequencing was performed on blood, either unsorted or a sorted T cell fraction (not recorded which). The CDR3 coding sequence is TGTGCCGGACGCAGTTACACAGATACGCAGTATTTT. Its translation: CAGRSYTDTQYF.